The clone carrying this T cell receptor (beta chain) was detected only once. As yet, its antigen is unknown. This CDR3 has 17 amino acids. The germline V and J ends were trimmed by 3 bases and 7 bases, with 21 bases remaining between them. The data belong to a study of shared clonotypes between healthy human individuals. Findings and limits, study-wide: Rarefaction showed that sequencing of sorted subsets was incomplete (despite large depth). Sharing across four donors was highest in naive CD4 (roughly 5%) and lowest in memory CD8 (0.4%).

Profiling relied on immunoSEQ multiplex PCR, and the TCRdb table lists in-frame clones only, not all of them. Of nearly 1 million clones in the sample, around three quarters are singletons; the top ten hold about 1.5%. The chain recombines TRBV23-1 with TRBJ1-4, with D possibly TRBD1 on 5 matching bases. TRBV23-1 is known as an ORF, though its function is uncertain. This sequence originates from a man aged 18 to 30 in good health. The material sequenced was memory CD4+ T cells sorted from blood. Subset denoted: CD45RA-negative fraction. In DNA form, the CDR3 reads TGCGCCAGCAGTCACCCGGGCTGGGGGACGGTGGGTGAAAAACTGTTTTTT. Translating gives CASSHPGWGTVGEKLFF.